The clone carrying this T cell receptor (beta chain) turned up a few times. As yet, its antigen is unknown. The data stem from a study of post-analysis software for immune sequencing data. Study-wide context: Secondary progressive, relapsing-remitting and progressive-relapsing multiple sclerosis were among the included disease courses.

This CDR3 is built from 15 residues. Trimming shortened V by 2 bases and J by 7 bases, and 18 bases separated the two germline ends. The V gene's germline CDR1 is LGHDT and CDR2 YNNKEL (reference sequence). General study points: Relative to controls, patients had 4 or 5 TRBV segments at higher frequency, with TRBV5-6, TRBV5-1 and TRBV20-1 among these. The normalized Chao1 diversity of multiple sclerosis patients was significantly lower than that of controls. Pronounced co-clustering by F measure was evident among identically batched samples.

Included in the TCR beta cDNA libraries were unique molecular identifiers. Input amounts of roughly 0.85 to 11 million T cells were used. These gave 500,000 or so cDNA molecules, so each molecule approximated one T cell. One entry per CDR3 protein, called by TCRdb with MiXCR from the PCR reads. The sample shows hundreds of thousands of distinct CDR3 sequences, approximately 42% of them seen only once. This chain links TRBV3-1 with TRBJ2-7, with D perhaps matching TRBD1 (7 bases). Sequenced sample: blood. This clonotype originated in a girl under 10 years old with multiple sclerosis. CDR3 nucleotides: TGTGCCAGCAGCCAACGGGGGACAGCTGGACGGGAGCAGTACTTC. It yields the protein CASSQRGTAGREQYF.